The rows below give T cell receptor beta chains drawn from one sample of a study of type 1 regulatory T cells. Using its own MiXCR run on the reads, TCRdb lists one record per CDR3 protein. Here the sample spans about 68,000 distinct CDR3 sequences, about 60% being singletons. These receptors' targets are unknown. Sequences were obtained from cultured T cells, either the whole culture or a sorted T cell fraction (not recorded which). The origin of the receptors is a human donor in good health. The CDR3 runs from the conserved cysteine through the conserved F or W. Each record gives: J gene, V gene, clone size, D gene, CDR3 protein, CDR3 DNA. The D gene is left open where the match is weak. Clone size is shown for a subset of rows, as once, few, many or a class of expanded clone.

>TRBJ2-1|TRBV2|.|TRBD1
CASSRGGRGTFF
TGTGCCAGCAGTAGAGGGGGCCGGGGCACGTTCTTC
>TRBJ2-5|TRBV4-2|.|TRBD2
CASSQVKRLEREFLETQYF
TGTGCCAGCAGCCAAGTCAAGAGGTTAGAGCGGGAGTTTTTGGAGACCCAGTACTTC
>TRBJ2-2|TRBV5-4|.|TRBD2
CASSPEGGRSNTGELFF
TGTGCCAGCAGCCCCGAGGGCGGGAGGTCGAACACCGGGGAGCTGTTTTTT
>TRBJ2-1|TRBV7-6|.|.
CASSLAAEQFF
TGTGCCAGCAGCTTAGCCGCTGAGCAGTTCTTC
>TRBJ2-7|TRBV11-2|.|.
CASSFFPGNYEQYF
TGTGCCAGCAGCTTTTTCCCAGGAAATTACGAGCAGTACTTC
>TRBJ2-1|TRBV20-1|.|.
CSARDLALANTHNEQFF
TGCAGTGCTAGAGATCTCGCTCTAGCGAATACCCACAATGAGCAGTTCTTC
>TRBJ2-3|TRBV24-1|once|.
CATSEHQDRYTDTQYF
TGTGCCACCAGTGAGCACCAGGACAGATACACAGATACGCAGTATTTT
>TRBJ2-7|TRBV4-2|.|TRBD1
CASSHPPGQGGEQYF
TGTGCCAGCAGCCACCCCCCGGGACAGGGGGGCGAGCAGTACTTC
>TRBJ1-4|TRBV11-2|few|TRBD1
CASSFDRGGEKLFF
TGTGCCAGCAGCTTCGACAGGGGCGGTGAAAAACTGTTTTTT
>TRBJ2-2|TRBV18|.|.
CASSPRTDTGELFF
TGTGCCAGCTCACCACGGACGGACACCGGGGAGCTGTTTTTT
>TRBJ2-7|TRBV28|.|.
CASSLVAVHGEQYF
TGTGCCAGCAGTTTAGTGGCAGTTCACGGCGAGCAGTACTTC
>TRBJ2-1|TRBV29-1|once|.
CSVAEFASLKTEQFF
TGCAGCGTCGCCGAATTTGCTAGCTTAAAGACTGAGCAGTTCTTC
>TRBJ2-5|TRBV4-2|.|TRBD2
CAISQASLADQETQYF
TGTGCCATCAGCCAAGCGTCACTAGCGGATCAAGAGACCCAGTACTTC
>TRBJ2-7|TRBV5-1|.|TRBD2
CASSPGTSGTPPAYEQYF
TGCGCCAGCAGCCCCGGGACTAGCGGGACGCCCCCAGCCTACGAGCAGTACTTC
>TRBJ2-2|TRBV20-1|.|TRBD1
CSAIQGAGELFF
TGCAGTGCTATACAGGGGGCCGGGGAGCTGTTTTTT
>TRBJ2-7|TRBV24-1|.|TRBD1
CATSSDRGNYEQYF
TGTGCCACCAGTTCCGACAGGGGGAACTACGAGCAGTACTTC
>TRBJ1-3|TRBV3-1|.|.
CASSQAGPNSGNTIYF
TGTGCCAGCAGCCAGGCGGGACCGAACTCTGGAAACACCATATATTTT
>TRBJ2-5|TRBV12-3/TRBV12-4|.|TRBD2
CASSRRGLAAF
TGTGCCAGCTCCAGACGGGGACTAGCGGCCTTC
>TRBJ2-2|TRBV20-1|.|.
CSARTGIGTGELFF
TGCAGTGCTAGAACCGGGATTGGCACCGGGGAGCTGTTTTTT
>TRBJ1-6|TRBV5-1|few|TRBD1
CASSVGTVNSPLHF
TGCGCCAGCAGCGTAGGGACAGTGAATTCACCCCTCCACTTT
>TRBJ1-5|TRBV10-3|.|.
CAISESGGSNQPQHF
TGTGCCATCAGTGAGTCAGGGGGTAGCAATCAGCCCCAGCATTTT
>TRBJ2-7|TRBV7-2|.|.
CASSLGVVTYEQYF
TGTGCCAGCAGCTTAGGGGTTGTAACCTACGAGCAGTACTTC
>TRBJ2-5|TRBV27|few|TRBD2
CASSLWPSGRATGETQYF
TGTGCCAGCAGTTTATGGCCTAGCGGGAGGGCCACGGGGGAGACCCAGTACTTC
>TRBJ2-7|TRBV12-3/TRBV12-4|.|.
CASSLGHDEQYF
TGTGCCAGCAGTTTAGGGCACGACGAGCAGTACTTC
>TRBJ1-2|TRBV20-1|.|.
CSASPTGIHGYTF
TGCAGTGCTAGCCCTACGGGGATTCATGGCTACACCTTC
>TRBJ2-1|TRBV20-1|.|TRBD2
CSAPRTSGRTYNEQFF
TGCAGTGCACCCCGGACTAGCGGGAGGACGTATAATGAGCAGTTCTTC
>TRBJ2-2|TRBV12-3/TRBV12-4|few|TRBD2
CASRVAGGPAGELFF
TGTGCCAGCAGGGTAGCGGGAGGGCCCGCCGGGGAGCTGTTTTTT
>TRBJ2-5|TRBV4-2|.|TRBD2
CASSQEYPGGPGTKETQYF
TGTGCCAGCAGCCAAGAATACCCGGGAGGGCCCGGGACTAAAGAGACCCAGTACTTC
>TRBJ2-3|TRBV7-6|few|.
CASSLATSTDTQYF
TGTGCCAGCAGCTTAGCGACGAGCACAGATACGCAGTATTTT
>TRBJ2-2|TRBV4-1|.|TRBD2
CASSQDHSSGVANTGELFF
TGCGCCAGCAGCCAAGATCATTCTAGCGGGGTCGCGAACACCGGGGAGCTGTTTTTT
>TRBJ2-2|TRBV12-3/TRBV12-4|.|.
CASSFRAGELFF
TGTGCCAGCAGTTTCCGGGCTGGGGAGCTGTTTTTT
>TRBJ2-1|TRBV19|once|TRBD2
CASSIKLRTSGSNKQFF
TGTGCCAGTAGTATTAAGTTGAGGACTAGCGGGAGTAATAAGCAGTTCTTC
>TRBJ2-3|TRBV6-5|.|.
CASSDFSPPDTQYF
TGTGCCAGCAGTGACTTTTCCCCCCCAGATACGCAGTATTTT
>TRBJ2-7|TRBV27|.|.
CASSLFPFRTDMVGEQYF
TGTGCCAGCAGTTTATTCCCTTTCAGGACCGATATGGTTGGAGAGCAGTACTTC
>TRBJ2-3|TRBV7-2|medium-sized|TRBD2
CASSFLAGGGPDTQYF
TGTGCCAGCAGCTTCCTAGCGGGAGGAGGCCCAGATACGCAGTATTTT
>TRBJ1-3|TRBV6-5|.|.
CASSTQHGNTIYF
TGTGCCAGCAGTACACAACATGGAAACACCATATATTTT
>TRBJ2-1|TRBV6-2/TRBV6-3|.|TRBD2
CASVGTSGTLHYNEQFF
TGTGCCAGCGTCGGAACTAGCGGGACCCTCCATTACAATGAGCAGTTCTTC
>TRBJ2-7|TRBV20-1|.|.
CSANISPGHPSYEQYF
TGCAGTGCTAATATAAGTCCGGGACACCCGTCCTACGAGCAGTACTTC
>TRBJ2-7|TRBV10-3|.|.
CAISEPPSSYEQYF
TGTGCCATCAGTGAGCCACCGAGCTCCTACGAGCAGTACTTC
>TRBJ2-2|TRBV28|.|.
CASGTASANTGELFF
TGTGCCAGCGGAACCGCTAGCGCCAACACCGGGGAGCTGTTTTTT
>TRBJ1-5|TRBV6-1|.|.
CASTRRKSEPQHF
TGTGCCAGCACGCGTCGGAAGAGTGAGCCCCAGCATTTT
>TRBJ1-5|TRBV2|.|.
CASSREDLNQPQHF
TGTGCCAGCAGCAGAGAGGACCTCAATCAGCCCCAGCATTTT
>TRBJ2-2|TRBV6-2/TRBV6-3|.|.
CASRTTRDYTGELFF
TGTGCCAGCAGAACAACCCGAGACTACACCGGGGAGCTGTTTTTT
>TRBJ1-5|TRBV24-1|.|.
CATGAGSNQPQHF
TGTGCCACGGGTGCAGGGAGCAATCAGCCCCAGCATTTT
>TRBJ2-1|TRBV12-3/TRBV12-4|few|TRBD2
CASSTRGSGRAINEQFF
TGTGCCAGCAGCACACGGGGGAGCGGGAGGGCCATAAATGAGCAGTTCTTC
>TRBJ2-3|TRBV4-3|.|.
CASGAGDNRDTQYF
TGCGCCAGCGGGGCGGGGGACAACAGAGATACGCAGTATTTT
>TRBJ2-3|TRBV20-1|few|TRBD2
CSARSVTSERTDTQYF
TGCAGTGCTAGATCTGTGACTAGCGAACGCACAGATACGCAGTATTTT
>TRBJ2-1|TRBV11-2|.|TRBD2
CASSSRLAATNEQFF
TGTGCCAGCAGCTCCCGACTAGCGGCCACAAATGAGCAGTTCTTC
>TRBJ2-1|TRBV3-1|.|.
CASSQGNLGDEQFF
TGTGCCAGCAGCCAAGGGAACTTAGGCGATGAGCAGTTCTTC
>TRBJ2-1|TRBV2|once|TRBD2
CASSEGGLAGPQFF
TGTGCCAGCAGTGAGGGGGGACTAGCGGGACCGCAGTTCTTC